The 17 T cell receptor beta chains below were found in one sample sequenced in a study of T cells in Graves' hyperthyroidism and ophthalmopathy. What was amplified from RNA transcripts were TCR beta CDR3 regions. First-round RT-PCR targeting the TCR CDR3 was performed with the HTBI primer set. Via MiXCR, TCRdb re-called the multiplex PCR reads, giving one row per CDR3 protein. The data hold approximately 600,000 distinct CDR3 sequences, with more than 13% observed a single time. Sequenced sample: blood. The receptors were gathered from a woman younger than 30 with Graves' ophthalmopathy.

At least ten counts were recorded for this clonotype. V and J are TRBV6-2 or TRBV6-3 and TRBJ1-5, with 9 positions matching TRBD1. Germline loops: CDR1 MNHEY, CDR2 SVGEGT. The V gene end was trimmed by 6 bases and the J gene end by 0 bases; junction bases not matched to a gene: 9. The CDR3 contains 17 residues. The CDR3 DNA sequence: TGTGCCAGCAGCCACTTAACAGGGGGCGGTAGCAATCAGCCCCAGCATTTT. Amino acids: CASSHLTGGGSNQPQHF.

This rearrangement joins TRBV30 to TRBJ2-7; D might be TRBD2 (5 bases). Germline CDR1 GTSNPN, CDR2 SVGIG (reference sequence). Trimming took off 2 bases at V and 3 bases at J, with 11 bases between the two ends. The CDR3 has 13 residues. The CDR3 spells CAWSPTGVYEQYF. The CDR3 DNA follows: TGTGCCTGGAGTCCTACCGGGGTCTACGAGCAGTACTTC.

The chain's CDR3 is CSVEAGGSDTGELFF. CDR3 sequence (DNA): TGCAGCGTTGAGGCGGGAGGGTCGGACACCGGGGAGCTGTTTTTT. The chain carries TRBV29-1 and TRBJ2-2, with 9 positions matching TRBD2. CDR1 is SQVTM, CDR2 ANQGSEA, per germline. Trimming removed 3 bases from V and 3 bases from J; junction bases left unmatched: 5. This CDR3 spans 15 amino acids.

This clonotype came up many times. The V gene is TRBV15, the J gene TRBJ2-1, with D hard to call. Between the trimmed V and J ends, which lost 1 base and 8 bases, there was a span of 15 bases. The CDR3 consists of 15 residues. Germline CDR1 is LNHNV and CDR2 is YYDKDF (reference sequence). In DNA form, the CDR3 reads TGTGCCACCAGCAGAGCCAGTGTAGAATTTGATGAGCAGTTCTTC. Translating gives CATSRASVEFDEQFF.

This clonotype was counted ten times or more. This chain links TRBV2 with TRBJ2-7, with D possibly being TRBD1 (5 bases). V dropped 6 bases and J dropped 5 bases, with 11 bases sitting between them. CDR1 is SNHLY, CDR2 FYNNEI, per germline. CDR3 length equals 12 residues. The CDR3 spells CASRLTRDEQYF. The CDR3 bases are TGTGCCAGCAGGTTAACCAGGGACGAGCAGTACTTC.

Turning to this clonotype: It may be a read error: a sequence one base away is much more abundant. The V gene is TRBV7-9, the J gene TRBJ1-2; tentatively, D is TRBD1 (5 bases). Between the trimmed V and J ends, which lost 1 base and 8 bases, there was a span of 11 bases. Germline CDR1 is SEHNR and CDR2 is FQNEAQ (reference sequence). This CDR3 region has 13 residues. The CDR3 loop reads CASSLEAGQGYTF. Written as DNA, the CDR3 is TGTGCCAGCAGCTTAGAGGCAGGGCAGGGCTACACCTTC.

This clonotype was detected many times. This chain joins TRBV10-3 and TRBJ2-7; 8 nucleotides align to TRBD1. This CDR3 spans 14 amino acids. Germline V gene sequence: CDR1 ENHRY, CDR2 SYGVKD. J gave up 3 bases and V 7 bases, and 8 bases lay outside the gene matches. The CDR3 spells CAITSGTGIYEQYF. CDR3 bases: TGTGCCATCACCTCCGGGACAGGCATCTACGAGCAGTACTTC.

This clonotype was detected only a few times. The rearrangement joins TRBV9 to TRBJ2-3; 9 nucleotides line up with TRBD2. The CDR3 runs 15 residues. The germline V gene has CDR1 SGDLS and CDR2 YYNGEE. The V and J ends lost 0 bases and 5 bases, in that order; junction bases with no gene match: 4. The CDR3 sequence is CASSVEGAGGDTQYF. CDR3 sequence (DNA): TGTGCCAGCAGCGTAGAAGGAGCGGGAGGAGATACGCAGTATTTT.

A few counts support this clonotype. The chain recombines TRBV19 with TRBJ2-1, with TRBD2 matching 10 bases. This CDR3 has 14 amino acids. Germline-derived CDR1 and CDR2 are LNHDA and SQIVND (reference sequence). The trim removed 4 bases at V and 9 bases at J, leaving 6 bases unmatched. CDR3 sequence (DNA): TGTGCCAGTAGTAGGCTAGCGGGAGAGGCTGAGCAGTTCTTC. Translating it yields CASSRLAGEAEQFF.

This clonotype came up a few times. The chain recombines TRBV18 with TRBJ2-7, with D unclear. From germline, CDR1 is KGHSH and CDR2 LQKENI. There are 13 residues in the CDR3. V was pared by 1 base and J by 3 bases, with 7 bases between. CDR3 DNA sequence: TGTGCCAGCTCACCACACCCCATCTACGAGCAGTACTTC. Protein sequence: CASSPHPIYEQYF.

The chain is built from TRBV12-3 or TRBV12-4 and TRBJ2-7; the D gene is possibly TRBD2 (5 bases). Trimming removed 4 bases from V and 2 bases from J, with 18 bases in between. This CDR3 spans 16 amino acids. CDR3 nucleotides: TGTGCCAGCAGTTCAACGAGTCAGGAGGCCCCCTACGAGCAGTACTTC. Amino acids: CASSSTSQEAPYEQYF.

Only a few counts were recorded for this clonotype. The chain recombines TRBV19 with TRBJ1-1; maybe TRBD1 (6 bases). Germline V lookup: CDR1 LNHDA, CDR2 SQIVND (reference sequence). The CDR3 runs to 15 residues. The germline V and J ends were trimmed by 7 bases and 1 base, with 16 bases remaining between them. The CDR3 DNA reads as TGTGCCAGTACTCTCCCGGGACACCGGAACACTGAAGCTTTCTTT. It codes for CASTLPGHRNTEAFF.

The CDR3 sequence is CASSQRGGGPLYTEAFF. The CDR3 DNA is TGCGCCAGCAGCCAGCGGGGAGGGGGACCTCTTTACACTGAAGCTTTCTTT. This chain joins TRBV4-1 and TRBJ1-1, with D maybe TRBD1 (6 bases). V lost 3 bases, J lost 3 bases, and 20 bases lay in between. The CDR3 length is 17 residues. Germline V CDR1 and CDR2: MGHRA, YSYEKL.

This clonotype showed up many times. This chain uses TRBV10-3 with TRBJ2-5; 8 bases fit TRBD2. CDR1 is ENHRY, CDR2 SYGVKD, per germline. The junction had 10 bases not matched to a gene; V was cut back by 11 bases and J by 5 bases. The CDR3 consists of 13 residues. The CDR3 reads CAATGREAETQYF. The CDR3 DNA follows: TGTGCCGCGACGGGGCGGGAGGCGGAGACCCAGTACTTC.

Many counts were recorded for this clonotype. The CDR3 DNA follows: TGTGCCAGCATTGAGGGGGGGGCCTATAGCAATCAGCCCCAGCATTTT. This gives the protein CASIEGGAYSNQPQHF. The gene calls are TRBV2 and TRBJ1-5; D might be TRBD1 (6 bases). V was pared by 7 bases and J by 0 bases, with 16 bases between. Germline CDR1 is SNHLY and CDR2 is FYNNEI. The CDR3 has 16 amino acids.

This clonotype occurred many times. The rearrangement uses TRBV5-6 and TRBJ1-1, with D unclear. CDR3 length: 11 residues. Trimming cost V 0 bases and J 8 bases, with 5 bases left between them. Germline assignment: CDR1 SGHDT and CDR2 YYEEEE. The DNA for the CDR3 is TGTGCCAGCAGCTTGGTGGGGGAAGCTTTCTTT. It encodes CASSLVGEAFF.

The V gene is TRBV28, the J gene TRBJ2-7; 7 bases are a match to TRBD2. The germline CDR1 and CDR2 sequences are MDHEN and SYDVKM. This CDR3 is built from 16 residues. The junction had 17 bases not matched to a gene; V was cut back by 10 bases and J by 2 bases. CDR3 DNA: TGTGCCACCCGAAGAGCGTGGACTAGTCAACCCTACGAGCAGTACTTC. Its protein is CATRRAWTSQPYEQYF.